The 13 T cell receptor beta chains in this list originate from one sample, sequenced in a study of blood T cell repertoires in COVID-19. TCRdb's copy holds only in-frame clones and misses some; the assay was immunoSEQ multiplex PCR. The sample has roughly 330,000 clones, more than 75% seen once. Sequencing input: peripheral blood. The source of these receptors is a woman in her forties or fifties with active or convalescent COVID-19.

V usage is TRBV27 and J usage is TRBJ1-1; perhaps TRBD1 as D (5 bases). Trimming cost V 3 bases and J 1 base, with 9 bases left between them. Germline CDR1 reads MNHEY; CDR2 reads SMNVEV (reference sequence). The CDR3 extends over 14 amino acids. The CDR3 nucleotides read TGTGCCAGCAGTTTTCGAACAGGGAACACTGAAGCTTTCTTT. Translated: CASSFRTGNTEAFF.

The rearrangement joins TRBV5-1 to TRBJ2-1; weak D call: TRBD2 (6 bases). Trimming cost V 2 bases and J 9 bases, with 21 bases left between them. The CDR3 contains 16 residues. Germline-derived CDR1 and CDR2 are SGHRS and YFSETQ. The CDR3 DNA reads TGCGCCAGCAGCTTTGGACTAAGCTCCCGGGAGAGTGAGCAGTTCTTC. It codes for CASSFGLSSRESEQFF.

The chain links TRBV2 to TRBJ1-2; D is unclear. The V end lost 7 bases, the J end lost 4 bases, and 13 bases lay between the germline ends. The CDR3 loop spans 13 amino acids. Germline V CDR1 and CDR2: SNHLY, FYNNEI. This chain's CDR3 is CASTPTEGYGYTF. In nucleotides, the CDR3 is TGTGCCAGCACTCCAACGGAGGGCTATGGCTACACCTTC. The whole variable domain, filled in from reference TRBV2 and TRBJ1-2, reads EPEVTQTPSHQVTQMGQEVILRCVPISNHLYFYWYRQILGQKVEFLVSFYNNEISEKSEIFDDQFSVERPDGSNFTLKIRSTKLEDSAMYFCASTPTEGYGYTFGSGTRLTVV.

The chain carries TRBV7-2 and TRBJ1-1, with 9 bases lining up with TRBD1. Trimming took 5 bases from V and 4 from J; bases not matched to a gene: 5. Germline V gene lookup returns CDR1 SGHTA and CDR2 FQGNSA. The length of the CDR3 is 14 residues. The CDR3 bases are TGTGCCAGCAGCCTCCACAGGGGGCGCACTGAAGCTTTCTTT. Protein sequence: CASSLHRGRTEAFF.

This chain joins TRBV30 and TRBJ2-5; a possible D gene is TRBD2 (6 bases). The CDR3 runs 15 residues. CDR1 and CDR2 from the germline V gene are GTSNPN and SVGIG (reference sequence). Trimming pared 0 bases from V and 0 bases from J, leaving 11 bases between. This CDR3 is CAWSVRRGHQETQYF. CDR3 coding DNA: TGTGCCTGGAGTGTACGGAGGGGACACCAAGAGACCCAGTACTTC.

Written as DNA, the CDR3 is TGTGCCAGCAGCCGTGCCTACAATGAGCAGTTCTTC. Translating gives CASSRAYNEQFF. This sequence joins TRBV6-5 and TRBJ2-1; D unclear. Trimming took 6 bases from V and 2 from J, leaving 5 bases between them. Germline V gene lookup returns CDR1 MNHEY and CDR2 SVGAGI. The CDR3 covers 12 residues.

The chain uses TRBV29-1 and TRBJ2-7; D is unresolved. The CDR3 contains 13 residues. Germline CDR1 SQVTM, CDR2 ANQGSEA. Trimming cost V 4 bases and J 0 bases, with 10 bases left between them. The CDR3 bases are TGCAGCGTTGGTAGTCCTTCCTCCTACGAGCAGTACTTC. It yields the protein CSVGSPSSYEQYF.

This clone was seen a handful of times. The genes are TRBV2 and TRBJ2-7, with a possible D match to TRBD2 (6 bases). Germline V gene data show CDR1 as SNHLY and CDR2 as FYNNEI. V lost 6 bases and J lost 7, with 22 bases in between. CDR3 length: 15 amino acids. In DNA, the CDR3 is TGTGCCAGCAGAGGGACTGGCCGTTACGATGGGGAGCAGTACTTC. This gives the protein CASRGTGRYDGEQYF. Supplemented by reference TRBV2 and TRBJ2-7, the full variable domain reads EPEVTQTPSHQVTQMGQEVILRCVPISNHLYFYWYRQILGQKVEFLVSFYNNEISEKSEIFDDQFSVERPDGSNFTLKIRSTKLEDSAMYFCASRGTGRYDGEQYFGPGTRLTVT.

In this sample, this clone turned up a few times. J is TRBJ2-3 and V is TRBV29-1, with 7 positions matching TRBD1. CDR1 is SQVTM and CDR2 is ANQGSEA in the germline V gene. V lost 7 bases to trimming and J lost 6 bases; unmatched junction nucleotides: 10. This CDR3 spans 13 amino acids. The CDR3 protein is CSAGQASGDTQYF. CDR3 DNA sequence: TGCAGCGCTGGACAGGCCTCGGGGGATACGCAGTATTTT.

The chain joins TRBV15 to TRBJ2-1; 9 bases fit TRBD1. The length of the CDR3 is 16 residues. The V segment lost 6 bases and the J segment 10 bases; nucleotides outside the gene matches: 16. Looked up from germline, CDR1 is LNHNV and CDR2 is YYDKDF (reference sequence). CDR3 nucleotide sequence: TGTGCCACCAGTAGGGACAGGGCGGCGGGTTTCTACGAGCAGTTCTTC. Its protein product is CATSRDRAAGFYEQFF.

V and J are TRBV27 and TRBJ1-1, with unresolved D. Trimming removed 3 bases from V and 6 bases from J, with 11 bases in between. Looked up from germline, CDR1 is MNHEY and CDR2 is SMNVEV (reference sequence). This CDR3 is built from 13 residues. The CDR3 reads CASSFPDISEAFF. CDR3 DNA: TGTGCCAGCAGTTTCCCCGACATCTCTGAAGCTTTCTTT.

This chain links TRBV30 with TRBJ1-6; possible D gene TRBD1, 6 bases. The CDR3 is 13 amino acids. V shed 3 bases and J shed 7 bases, with 10 bases lying between them. From germline, CDR1 is GTSNPN and CDR2 SVGIG (reference sequence). In DNA, the CDR3 is TGTGCCTGGAGGGACAGCCAAAATTCACCCCTCCACTTT. Translating it yields CAWRDSQNSPLHF.

The V gene is TRBV7-2, the J gene TRBJ2-7; D might be TRBD1 (6 bases). Trimming stripped 4 bases from V and 0 bases from J, with 19 bases between. The germline V gene encodes CDR1 SGHTA and CDR2 FQGNSA. The CDR3 has 17 amino acids. Here the CDR3 reads CASSWPVDRSGSYEQYF. In nucleotides, the CDR3 is TGTGCCAGCAGCTGGCCCGTAGACAGGTCCGGCTCCTACGAGCAGTACTTC.